The clone carrying this T cell receptor beta chain has at least ten counts. TCRdb re-derived calls from the 5' RACE reads in MiXCR, one entry per CDR3 protein. The repertoire includes under 40,000 distinct CDR3 sequences, less than 8.5% of them detected once, and 22% sits in the top ten. The data originate from a study of T cells after yellow fever vaccination. The germline gives CDR1 WSHSY, CDR2 SAAADI. The CDR3 loop spans 15 amino acids. Unmatched junction bases numbered 6, after V lost 4 bases and J lost 4 bases. The receptor's source is a man between 18 and 29 years old who received the YFV17D yellow fever vaccine. The material was PBMCs, either bulk or a sorted T-cell subset (CD4+, CD8+, memory, or dextramer-sorted; not recorded which), obtained on the day of the first yellow fever vaccination. The chain links TRBV10-2 to TRBJ2-3; 9 bases fit TRBD2. CDR3 residues: CASSAPSGVSDTQYF. Written as DNA, the CDR3 is TGCGCCAGCAGTGCCCCTAGCGGGGTCTCAGATACGCAGTATTTT.